The clone carrying this TCR beta chain has a handful of counts. The target antigen is unknown. TCRdb reprocessed the reads with MiXCR, giving one entry per CDR3 protein. The data show approximately 74,000 distinct CDR3 sequences, around 40% seen once. The data derive from a study of T cell repertoires in cytomegalovirus infection. Broader study findings: Of the TCR beta families, the public ones yielded a cumulative frequency that identified carriers of CMV plus the relevant HLA.

Between the trimmed V and J ends, which lost 2 bases and 4 bases, there was a span of 5 bases. This CDR3 is built from 12 residues. The receptor comes from a human donor in good health (CMV status not recorded). Some clones in this sample may be carry-over from other donors' samples. The chain joins TRBV12-3 or TRBV12-4 to TRBJ1-1; D may be TRBD1 (5 bases). Material: CD8+ T cells from cultured PBMCs, obtained from culture after CMV antigen stimulation. In DNA, the CDR3 is TGTGCCAGCAGTTTAAGGGGCACTGAAGCTTTCTTT. This gives the protein CASSLRGTEAFF.